Listed below are T cell receptor beta chains from one sample, sequenced in a study of T cells in Graves' hyperthyroidism and ophthalmopathy. TCRdb reprocessed the multiplex PCR reads via MiXCR and lists one record per CDR3 protein. The sample holds about 480,000 distinct CDR3 sequences, around 22% seen once. Sequencing was carried out using blood. The receptors originated from a woman aged 25 to 39 with Graves' ophthalmopathy. The CDR3 runs from the conserved cysteine through the conserved F or W. A D gene is named only where the DNA matches it firmly. A clone size is listed for some rows: how often the clone was seen (once, few, many), or a class if it is expanded.

d_call | clone_size | j_call | v_call | cdr3_nt | cdr3_aa
NA | many | TRBJ1-5 | TRBV6-2/TRBV6-3 | TGTGCCAGCAGTTACGAGGTGGCGGGAGGGATGAATCAGCCCCAGCATTTT | CASSYEVAGGMNQPQHF
NA | many | TRBJ1-1 | TRBV7-8 | TGTGCCAGCAGCTTATACGACACTGAAGCTTTCTTT | CASSLYDTEAFF
NA | NA | TRBJ2-7 | TRBV2 | TGTGCCAGCAGCACAGACACCGAGCAGTACTTC | CASSTDTEQYF
NA | NA | TRBJ2-7 | TRBV29-1 | TGCAGCGTTGTGACAGGAGAGGGGTACGAGCAGTACTTC | CSVVTGEGYEQYF
NA | NA | TRBJ1-3 | TRBV6-1 | TGTGCCAGCAGCCCGTTCCGCTCTGGAAACACCATATATTTT | CASSPFRSGNTIYF
TRBD1 | many | TRBJ2-7 | TRBV20-1 | TGCAGTGCTAGAGATTTTCGCCAGGGGGTTATTTACGAGCAGTACTTC | CSARDFRQGVIYEQYF
NA | many | TRBJ1-2 | TRBV7-8 | TGTGCCAGCAGCTTATGGACAGACGACTATGGCTACACCTTC | CASSLWTDDYGYTF
TRBD1 | few | TRBJ2-7 | TRBV11-1 | TGTGCCAGCAGCTCGCCGAGCGGGACAGGGACCTACGAGCAGTACTTC | CASSSPSGTGTYEQYF
NA | NA | TRBJ1-3 | TRBV4-1 | TGCGCCAGCAGCCAAGGTTCGGTGGTCTCTGGAAACACCATATATTTT | CASSQGSVVSGNTIYF
NA | NA | TRBJ1-2 | TRBV6-2/TRBV6-3 | TGTGCCAGCAGTTGGGACACCTACTATGGCTACACCTTC | CASSWDTYYGYTF
NA | many | TRBJ1-2 | TRBV5-1 | TGCGCCAGCAGCTTGACCCTTAACTATGGCTACACCTTC | CASSLTLNYGYTF
TRBD1 | many | TRBJ2-7 | TRBV5-1 | TGCGCCAGCAGCTTGGACCCGACAGGGCTCACCTACGAGCAGTACTTC | CASSLDPTGLTYEQYF
NA | few | TRBJ2-6 | TRBV11-2 | TGTGCCAGCAGCCCCGGCGGGCCAGCTTACTCTGGGGCCAACGTCCTGACTTTC | CASSPGGPAYSGANVLTF
TRBD1 | NA | TRBJ2-7 | TRBV20-1 | TGCAGTGCTACAGGACAGGTCGGTTTCAGATACGAGCAGTACTTC | CSATGQVGFRYEQYF
TRBD1 | NA | TRBJ2-5 | TRBV2 | TGTGCCAGCAGTTTAAGCAGGGGGTATCAAGAGACCCAGTACTTC | CASSLSRGYQETQYF
NA | NA | TRBJ2-7 | TRBV12-3/TRBV12-4 | TGTGCCAGCAGACCCGGACTTACCTACGAGCAGTACTTC | CASRPGLTYEQYF
TRBD2 | many | TRBJ2-5 | TRBV7-9 | TGTGCCAGCAGCGTCGGGACTAGCGGGGAAACGGAGACCCAGTACTTC | CASSVGTSGETETQYF
NA | few | TRBJ1-2 | TRBV6-2/TRBV6-3 | TGTGCCAGCAGTTACCAGATAAACTATGGCTACACCTTC | CASSYQINYGYTF
NA | NA | TRBJ1-5 | TRBV4-1 | TGCGCCAGCAGCCAGGACAGTTATCAGCCCCAGCATTTT | CASSQDSYQPQHF
NA | many | TRBJ1-2 | TRBV6-1 | TGTGCCAGCAGTGGGCAGGACGATGGCTACACCTTC | CASSGQDDGYTF
NA | NA | TRBJ1-1 | TRBV6-2/TRBV6-3 | TGTGCCAGCAATATGAGGGAATACAACACTGAAGCTTTCTTT | CASNMREYNTEAFF
TRBD1 | many | TRBJ2-7 | TRBV20-1 | TGCAGTGCAGTCCGGGACAGGGGTTTCTACGAGCAGTACTTC | CSAVRDRGFYEQYF
NA | NA | TRBJ2-2 | TRBV19 | TGTGCCAGTAGTTACCAGAAAGCCGGGGAGCTGTTTTTT | CASSYQKAGELFF
NA | few | TRBJ1-6 | TRBV20-1 | TGCAGTGCCAGCGGTTTGAGGGCGCGGGGTTCACCCCTCCACTTT | CSASGLRARGSPLHF
NA | many | TRBJ2-7 | TRBV7-2 | TGTGCCAGCAGCCCATTGCCCTATCCGAGATACGAGCAGTACTTC | CASSPLPYPRYEQYF
NA | many | TRBJ1-1 | TRBV29-1 | TGCAGCGTTGAAGGCAGGATGAACACTGAAGCTTTCTTT | CSVEGRMNTEAFF
NA | many | TRBJ1-1 | TRBV6-5 | TGTGCCAGCAGTTACGACAAAGCATATTCTGAAGCTTTCTTT | CASSYDKAYSEAFF
NA | few | TRBJ1-2 | TRBV6-5 | TGTGCCAGCAGTTATCGCGGCAGGGACTATGGCTACACCTTC | CASSYRGRDYGYTF
NA | many | TRBJ2-7 | TRBV12-3/TRBV12-4 | TGTGCCAGCAGTTTAGTGCGGGTCCACGAGCAGTACTTC | CASSLVRVHEQYF
NA | few | TRBJ1-2 | TRBV6-1 | TGTGCCAGCAGTGCCGACAGGACCTATGGCTACACCTTC | CASSADRTYGYTF